The entry below describes one T cell receptor beta chain. The antigen is unknown. This record belongs to a study of cytomegalovirus exposure and HLA in healthy donors. General study points: TCR beta sequences numbering more than 15,000 were associated with HLA alleles at 0.05 false discovery rate in a later analysis. A later analysis appeared to link common viral pathogens to several of the most significant clusters.

This PCR relied on a set of 60 Vbeta primers and 13 Jbeta primers. The assay was immunoSEQ multiplex PCR, and TCRdb's table has in-frame clones only and misses some. The repertoire holds about 170,000 clones, with 77% as singletons. V was shortened by 6 bases and J by 1 base, with 9 bases between the two germline ends. The CDR3 runs 13 residues. Germline V gene sequence: CDR1 LGHNT, CDR2 FRNRAP. The source of this sequence is a woman aged 25-40 years in good health and CMV-seropositive. Sequenced: PBMCs. This rearrangement joins TRBV12-5 to TRBJ1-1; TRBD1 might be the D (6 bases). The CDR3 DNA sequence: TGTGCTAGTGGGAGGGGGGGGAACACTGAAGCTTTCTTT. Residues: CASGRGGNTEAFF.